The 14 T cell receptor beta chains below all came from one sample that was sequenced in a study of OX40 agonist ivuxolimab in advanced cancers. Data came from immunoSEQ multiplex PCR; TCRdb stores just in-frame clones and leaves some out. This table has about 45,000 clones, over 70% appearing once. Material: CD4+ or CD8+ T cells sorted from blood, obtained in a trial of the OX40 agonist ivuxolimab. The receptors come from an adult with an advanced solid tumor such as melanoma, head and neck, liver or kidney cancer.

V and J are TRBV5-1 and TRBJ1-1; perhaps TRBD1 as D (5 bases). V dropped 4 bases and J dropped 3 bases, with 13 bases sitting between them. This CDR3 has 14 residues. Germline CDR1 SGHRS, CDR2 YFSETQ. CDR3 nucleotide sequence: TGCGCCAGCAGCGTGGGACTGGCGTACACTGAAGCTTTCTTT. Translation: CASSVGLAYTEAFF.

J is TRBJ2-7 and V is TRBV18; TRBD2 might be the D (5 bases). The CDR3 is 15 residues long. The germline V gene has CDR1 KGHSH and CDR2 LQKENI. V was trimmed by 1 base and J by 5 bases, leaving 15 bases between them. The DNA of the CDR3 is TGTGCCAGCTCACCACAAGCGGTAGGCCCCAACGAGCAGTACTTC. Translated, it gives CASSPQAVGPNEQYF. The variable domain in full, completed from reference TRBV18 and TRBJ2-7, reads NAGVMQNPRHLVRRRGQEARLRCSPMKGHSHVYWYRQLPEEGLKFMVYLQKENIIDESGMPKERFSAEFPKEGPSILRIQQVVRGDSAAYFCASSPQAVGPNEQYFGPGTRLTVT.

This clone was detected once. The J gene is TRBJ2-7, the V gene TRBV18, with a tentative D call TRBD1 (6 bases). The CDR3 runs 16 residues. V was cut by 0 bases and J by 0 bases, with 12 bases left in between. Germline CDR1 and CDR2: KGHSH and LQKENI. CDR3 sequence reads: CASSPPGDKSSYEQYF. CDR3 in DNA: TGTGCCAGCTCACCACCGGGGGACAAGAGCTCCTACGAGCAGTACTTC.

The gene calls are TRBV6-6 and TRBJ2-7; 8 bases align to TRBD2. The CDR3 has 14 residues. With 5 bases clipped from V and 7 bases from J, the junction kept 10 bases outside the gene matches. Germline loops: CDR1 MNHNY, CDR2 SVGAGI (reference sequence). CDR3 residues: CASSPSGPSGEQYF. The CDR3 nucleotides read TGTGCCAGCAGTCCTTCGGGGCCTAGCGGGGAGCAGTACTTC.

This rearrangement joins TRBV21-1 to TRBJ2-1; TRBD2 is taken as the D call from the table, unchecked against the DNA. TRBV21-1 is flagged as a pseudogene. The CDR3 consists of 13 residues. CDR3 residues: CASSLRGDNEQFF. The DNA of the CDR3 is TGTGCCAGCAGCCTCAGAGGAGACAATGAGCAGTTCTTC.

The rearrangement joins TRBV19 to TRBJ2-1, with D possibly being TRBD1 (5 bases). Trimming cost V 9 bases and J 0 bases, with 12 bases left between them. The CDR3 contains 14 residues. Germline V gene lookup returns CDR1 LNHDA and CDR2 SQIVND (reference sequence). CDR3 in DNA: TGTGCCAGCGCTTTCCAGGGCTCCTACAATGAGCAGTTCTTC. This translates into CASAFQGSYNEQFF.

The CDR3 nucleotides are TGTGCCAGCAGCTTAGATGGATTACGAGAAGAGACCCAGTACTTC. Translation: CASSLDGLREETQYF. The chain couples TRBV11-1 to TRBJ2-5; D remains ambiguous. V was cut by 1 base and J by 3 bases, with 12 bases left in between. From germline, CDR1 is SGHAT and CDR2 FQDESV (reference sequence). The CDR3 runs 15 residues.

V and J are TRBV7-8 and TRBJ2-7, with D maybe TRBD2 (6 bases). The CDR3 totals 15 residues. Trimming cost V 1 base and J 2 bases, with 12 bases left between them. Germline CDR1 SGHVS, CDR2 FQNEAQ. The CDR3 nucleotides are TGTGCCAGCAGCTTAGGCGGGACGGTTACCTACGAGCAGTACTTC. It translates to CASSLGGTVTYEQYF.

This clone is a singleton in its sample. The chain joins TRBV19 to TRBJ2-1, with TRBD2 matching over 8 bases. Germline lookup yields CDR1 LNHDA and CDR2 SQIVND (reference sequence). CDR3 size: 13 residues. V lost 8 bases and J lost 2; bases outside the gene matches: 2. The CDR3 nucleotides are TGTGCCAGTGCCGGGAGGGCCTACAATGAGCAGTTCTTC. Encoded protein: CASAGRAYNEQFF.

This clone has only one observation. The CDR3 region has the DNA TGTGCCAGCAGCTTAACGGGGGAGACTGAAGCTTTCTTT. Encoded protein: CASSLTGETEAFF. The V gene is TRBV11-3, the J gene TRBJ1-1; tentatively, D is TRBD1 (5 bases). Per the germline V gene, CDR1 is SGHNT and CDR2 is YENEEA. The CDR3 contains 13 residues. V lost 2 bases, J lost 5 bases, and 9 bases lay in between.

The rearrangement joins TRBV6-4 to TRBJ1-2; 9 bases agree with TRBD1. Germline CDR1 MRHNA, CDR2 SNTAGT. The CDR3 sequence is 15 residues long. After removal of 3 bases from V and 6 bases from J, the junction contained 8 bases not matched to a gene. CDR3 nucleotides: TGTGCCAGCAGTGAATGGGGACAGGGCCTCCATGGCTACACCTTC. As protein: CASSEWGQGLHGYTF.

The genes are TRBV7-2 and TRBJ1-2; TRBD1 matches at 8 bases. Germline V gene sequence: CDR1 SGHTA, CDR2 FQGNSA. V was clipped by 3 bases and J by 2 bases; unmatched bases: 5. CDR3 size: 15 residues. The CDR3 bases are TGTGCCAGCAGCTTTATTGCAGGGGGCAACTATGGCTACACCTTC. Translation: CASSFIAGGNYGYTF.

The J gene is TRBJ1-1, the V gene TRBV18; a possible D gene is TRBD1 (6 bases). Germline CDR1 reads KGHSH; CDR2 reads LQKENI. The V gene lost 3 bases and the J gene lost 4 bases, with 12 bases spanning the gap. This CDR3 spans 14 amino acids. Written as DNA, the CDR3 is TGTGCCAGCTCACCTAGTGGGGGCATCACTGAAGCTTTCTTT. Residues: CASSPSGGITEAFF.

The rearrangement links TRBV18 to TRBJ1-1, with D tentatively TRBD1 (6 bases). The V gene lost 3 bases and the J gene lost 9 bases, with 20 bases spanning the gap. This CDR3 has 15 residues. The germline V gene has CDR1 KGHSH and CDR2 LQKENI. The CDR3 nucleotides read TGTGCCAGCTCACCCACGGCCGGCGGGACACCCCAAGCTTTCTTT. Residues: CASSPTAGGTPQAFF.